The rows below give T cell receptor beta chains drawn from one sample of a study of T-cell reconstitution after alpha-beta-depleted transplantation in children. Using its own MiXCR run on the PCR reads, TCRdb lists one record per CDR3 protein. The data contain fewer than 750,000 distinct CDR3 sequences, under 25% of them singletons. Source: PBMCs, mostly from graft donor cells, taken 360 days after TCRalphabeta/CD19-depleted stem cell transplant. These receptors were collected from a boy younger than two who had a stem cell transplant for acute myeloid leukemia, so the T cells may come from the graft donor. The CDR3 runs from the conserved cysteine through the conserved F or W. Fields, in order: V gene, clone size, J gene, D gene, CDR3 protein, CDR3 DNA. D genes are given only for firm matches. A clone size is listed for some rows: how often the clone was seen (once, few, many), or a class if it is expanded.

TRBV7-9,many,TRBJ1-1,TRBD1,CASSSWDRGTVTEAFF,TGTGCCAGCAGCTCATGGGACAGGGGAACGGTCACTGAAGCTTTCTTT
TRBV7-9,-,TRBJ2-5,-,CASSGTFGRETQYF,TGTGCCAGCAGCGGAACATTTGGTAGGGAGACCCAGTACTTC
TRBV12-3/TRBV12-4,few,TRBJ1-4,TRBD1,CASSLEQGAREKLFF,TGTGCCAGCAGTTTAGAACAGGGGGCGCGTGAAAAACTGTTTTTT
TRBV20-1,many,TRBJ2-3,TRBD2,CSASLPGGPTDTQYF,TGCAGTGCAAGCCTTCCGGGGGGGCCAACAGATACGCAGTATTTT
TRBV15,few,TRBJ1-5,-,CATSPEAEHQPQHF,TGTGCCACCTCCCCGGAGGCAGAGCATCAGCCCCAGCATTTT
TRBV27,-,TRBJ2-1,TRBD2,CASSLSWGLAGVSSYNEQFF,TGTGCCAGCAGTTTATCGTGGGGACTAGCGGGGGTAAGCTCCTACAATGAGCAGTTCTTC
TRBV10-2,-,TRBJ2-1,TRBD1,CASSDGQGPDNEQFF,TGCGCCAGCAGCGATGGACAGGGGCCAGACAATGAGCAGTTCTTC
TRBV12-3/TRBV12-4,many,TRBJ2-1,TRBD2,CASSLSRGSYEQFF,TGTGCCAGCAGTTTATCGCGGGGGAGCTATGAGCAGTTCTTC
TRBV12-3/TRBV12-4,many,TRBJ2-3,TRBD2,CASSTEGTTDTDTQYF,TGTGCCAGCAGCACCGAGGGGACTACCGACACAGATACGCAGTATTTT
TRBV6-1,-,TRBJ2-1,-,CASRRNGGNEQFF,TGTGCCAGCCGCCGGAATGGAGGGAATGAGCAGTTCTTC
TRBV7-9,-,TRBJ2-7,TRBD1,CASSTGTGGLNEQYF,TGTGCCAGCAGCACAGGGACAGGGGGCTTAAACGAGCAGTACTTC
TRBV7-2,-,TRBJ1-5,-,CASSLVAGGNQPQHF,TGTGCCAGCAGCTTAGTAGCAGGAGGCAATCAGCCCCAGCATTTT
TRBV4-3,many,TRBJ2-1,TRBD2,CASSQDGWASGDNEQFF,TGCGCCAGCAGCCAAGATGGATGGGCTAGCGGGGACAATGAGCAGTTCTTC
TRBV20-1,-,TRBJ2-3,TRBD2,CSARGSGGPDTQYF,TGCAGTGCTAGAGGTAGCGGGGGCCCAGATACGCAGTATTTT
TRBV12-3/TRBV12-4,-,TRBJ1-5,-,CASRGRGSQPQHF,TGTGCCAGCAGGGGGAGGGGGTCTCAGCCCCAGCATTTT
TRBV15,-,TRBJ1-4,-,CATSRVGNEKLFF,TGTGCCACCAGCAGAGTAGGGAATGAAAAACTGTTTTTT
TRBV4-1,-,TRBJ1-2,-,CASSQQGWYGYTF,TGCGCCAGCAGCCAACAGGGGTGGTATGGCTACACCTTC
TRBV11-3,-,TRBJ2-2,-,CASSTQGGMTGELFF,TGTGCCAGCAGCACGCAGGGGGGGATGACCGGGGAGCTGTTTTTT
TRBV6-5,few,TRBJ2-3,-,CASSYANEDTQYF,TGTGCCAGCAGTTACGCAAACGAAGATACGCAGTATTTT
TRBV20-1,many,TRBJ2-3,-,CSARVTDTQYF,TGCAGTGCCAGGGTCACAGATACGCAGTATTTT
TRBV12-3/TRBV12-4,-,TRBJ2-5,-,CASRDKHKETQYF,TGTGCCAGCAGGGACAAGCATAAAGAGACCCAGTACTTC
TRBV6-5,-,TRBJ1-3,TRBD1,CASSYSNRGRENTIYF,TGTGCCAGCAGTTACTCGAACAGGGGGCGGGAAAACACCATATATTTT
TRBV4-2,-,TRBJ2-2,TRBD2,CASSQVSGGNIPGELFF,TGTGCCAGCAGCCAAGTTAGCGGGGGCAATATTCCCGGGGAGCTGTTTTTT
TRBV4-3,many,TRBJ2-7,TRBD2,CASSQDSSQRRRGPAGSSYEQYF,TGCGCCAGCAGCCAAGATAGTTCCCAAAGACGGCGGGGTCCAGCGGGGAGCTCCTACGAGCAGTACTTC
TRBV24-1,-,TRBJ2-5,TRBD1,CATSYGQGRTQYF,TGTGCCACCAGCTATGGACAGGGAAGGACCCAGTACTTC
TRBV11-2,once,TRBJ1-5,-,CASSEESGPNQPQHF,TGTGCCAGCAGCGAAGAGTCAGGACCTAATCAGCCCCAGCATTTT
TRBV20-1,few,TRBJ1-2,TRBD1,CSAQGTDFYGYTF,TGCAGTGCCCAGGGGACAGACTTCTATGGCTACACCTTC
TRBV20-1,many,TRBJ2-1,-,CSAPGTLEQFF,TGCAGTGCCCCCGGGACACTGGAGCAGTTCTTC
TRBV7-6,-,TRBJ2-1,TRBD2,CASSLAGRGGARIF,TGTGCCAGCAGCTTAGCGGGACGGGGAGGGGCGCGGATCTTC
TRBV25-1,-,TRBJ2-1,-,CASSDTGFVDNEQFF,TGTGCCAGCAGTGATACAGGGTTTGTTGACAATGAGCAGTTCTTC
TRBV20-1,-,TRBJ2-1,TRBD2,CSARRGGAFSYNEQFF,TGCAGTGCTAGGCGCGGGGGGGCGTTCTCCTACAATGAGCAGTTCTTC
TRBV20-1,few,TRBJ2-5,TRBD1,CSARTGGMFETQYF,TGCAGTGCCCGGACAGGGGGCATGTTCGAGACCCAGTACTTC
TRBV20-1,many,TRBJ1-1,-,CSAHRNTEAFF,TGCAGTGCTCACCGGAACACTGAAGCTTTCTTT
TRBV27,-,TRBJ2-7,TRBD2,CASTRTGTSYEQYF,TGTGCCAGCACCCGAACCGGGACTAGCTACGAGCAGTACTTC
TRBV12-3/TRBV12-4,-,TRBJ2-3,-,CASSGDSLSSDTQYF,TGTGCCAGCAGTGGGGACTCCCTCTCATCGGATACGCAGTATTTT
TRBV7-2,many,TRBJ1-2,-,CASSFLGLMDGYTF,TGTGCCAGCAGCTTCCTGGGACTCATGGATGGCTACACCTTC
TRBV20-1,many,TRBJ2-1,-,CSASAGRLINEQFF,TGCAGTGCTAGTGCGGGGAGGCTAATTAATGAGCAGTTCTTC
TRBV25-1,-,TRBJ2-3,-,CASQEDPPTDTQYF,TGTGCCAGCCAAGAGGATCCACCCACAGATACGCAGTATTTT
TRBV12-3/TRBV12-4,-,TRBJ1-2,TRBD1,CASSTGQGTTNYGYTF,TGTGCCAGCAGTACGGGACAGGGAACAACTAACTATGGCTACACCTTC
TRBV11-2,few,TRBJ2-7,TRBD2,CASSLGTSGAAVDYEQYF,TGTGCCAGCAGCTTAGGGACTAGCGGGGCCGCAGTGGATTACGAGCAGTACTTC
TRBV2,-,TRBJ2-2,-,CASSELAGENTGELFF,TGTGCCAGCAGTGAGTTGGCAGGCGAGAACACCGGGGAGCTGTTTTTT
TRBV7-9,many,TRBJ2-7,-,CASSLDEYEQYF,TGTGCCAGCAGCTTAGATGAATACGAGCAGTACTTC